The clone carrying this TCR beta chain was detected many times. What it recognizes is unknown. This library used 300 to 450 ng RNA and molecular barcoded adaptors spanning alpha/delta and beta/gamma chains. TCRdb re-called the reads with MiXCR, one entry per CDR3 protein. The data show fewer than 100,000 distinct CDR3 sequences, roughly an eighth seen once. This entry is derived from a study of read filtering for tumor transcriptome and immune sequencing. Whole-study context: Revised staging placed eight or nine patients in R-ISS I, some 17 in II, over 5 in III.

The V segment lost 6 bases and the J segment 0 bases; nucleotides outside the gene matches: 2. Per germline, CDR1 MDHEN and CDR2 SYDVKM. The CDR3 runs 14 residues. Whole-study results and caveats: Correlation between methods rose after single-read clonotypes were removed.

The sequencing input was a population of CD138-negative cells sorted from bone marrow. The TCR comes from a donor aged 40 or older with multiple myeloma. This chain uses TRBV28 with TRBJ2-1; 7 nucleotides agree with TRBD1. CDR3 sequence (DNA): TGTGCCAGCAGGGACAGGAGCTCCTACAATGAGCAGTTCTTC. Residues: CASRDRSSYNEQFF.